The clone carrying this T cell receptor (beta chain) was found a few times. Its antigen is unidentified. The entry originates in a study of regulatory T cells in long-lasting Graves disease. Time point indicated: persistent/refractory GD, antithyroid drugs over 5 years with positive TRAb. Making the TCR library involved RNA that had been extracted from PBMCs. With 5 bases removed from V and 6 bases from J, the gap between germline ends came to 22 bases. This CDR3 has 17 amino acids. Germline V lookup: CDR1 PRHDT, CDR2 FYEKMQ (reference sequence). With iRepertoire HTBI primers and Arm-PCR of CDR3 regions, TCR beta libraries were built. One entry per CDR3 protein, called by TCRdb with MiXCR from the multiplex PCR reads. The sample carries some 370,000 distinct CDR3 sequences, less than 25% recorded once. Study outcomes and limitations: Persistent Graves' patients showed reduced TCR diversity versus newly diagnosed patients. Persistent disease preferred TRBV28, TRBJ1-2 and TRBJ2-5.

The TCR comes from a female donor with Graves disease. The V gene is TRBV13, the J gene TRBJ2-2; TRBD2 is a possible D gene (5 bases). The specimen comprised peripheral blood mononuclear cells (PBMCs), sampled when the disease was refractory, from a patient treated with antithyroid drugs. The CDR3 spells CASSRPTIPGVPGELFF. Written as DNA, the CDR3 is TGTGCCAGCAGCCGACCGACTATTCCGGGTGTCCCCGGGGAGCTGTTTTTT.